What follows is one TCR beta chain and its context. Using immunoSEQ multiplex PCR, the repertoire was profiled, and TCRdb retains in-frame clones only, with some absent. The table includes some 85,000 clones, about 96% detected once. The sample originates from a study of technical replicates of blood from several donors. The length of the CDR3 is 16 residues. Germline loops: CDR1 SEHNR, CDR2 FQNEAQ (reference sequence). The V gene end was trimmed by 4 bases and the J gene end by 5 bases; junction bases not matched to a gene: 14. The sequencing sample was made of T cells isolated from PBMCs. The J gene is TRBJ2-7, the V gene TRBV7-9; the match to TRBD2 covers 7 bases. This TCR derives from a human donor in good health. CDR3 in amino acids: CASSSLPSGEWDEQYF. The CDR3 bases are TGTGCCAGCAGCTCCCTACCTAGCGGCGAGTGGGACGAGCAGTACTTC.